These 14 T cell receptor beta chains were all obtained from the same sample, sequenced in a study of T cell repertoires in cytomegalovirus infection (dated by TCRdb to the late 2010s). The sequencer listed for this sample is Illumina HiSeq 1500. TCRdb trimmed the raw reads at Q25, called clones with MiXCR and kept productive beta chains. Every distinct CDR3 protein forms one entry, paired with its most common genes and DNA. Within this sample are approximately 500,000 distinct CDR3 sequences, with over 9% of them counted one time only. Roughly 10% of the sample is in the top ten clones. Sequences were obtained from PBMCs. These receptors all stem from a human donor in good health (CMV status not recorded). Some clones in this sample may be carry-over from other donors' samples.

This clonotype was picked up many times. V usage is TRBV7-2 and J usage is TRBJ2-2; 7 bases are a match to TRBD2. Per germline, CDR1 SGHTA and CDR2 FQGNSA. This CDR3 is built from 15 residues. V was pared by 2 bases and J by 6 bases, with 6 bases of the junction left unmatched. The DNA for the CDR3 is TGTGCCAGCAGCTTACGGACTAGTGGGTCCGGGGAGCTGTTTTTT. Translating it yields CASSLRTSGSGELFF.

As for this clonotype: An end of the junction differs from the germline gene, which may be a read error. The V gene is TRBV20-1, the J gene TRBJ1-1; D gene ambiguous. From germline, CDR1 is DFQATT and CDR2 SNEGSKA (reference sequence). There are 12 residues in the CDR3. The DNA for the CDR3 is TGCAGTGCCAGAGTCGTGAACACTGAAGCTTTCTTT. It codes for CSARVVNTEAFF.

This clonotype turned up a few times. The chain employs TRBV20-1 and TRBJ2-4, with 7 bases matching TRBD1. This CDR3 has 18 amino acids. The V segment lost 6 bases and the J segment 7 bases; nucleotides outside the gene matches: 24. CDR1 and CDR2 from the germline V gene are DFQATT and SNEGSKA (reference sequence). The DNA of the CDR3 is TGCAGTGCCCCCGGGGTGCAGGCAGGGGGAAAACAAAGGAACATTCAGTACTTC. Amino acids: CSAPGVQAGGKQRNIQYF.

This clonotype was seen many times. The chain joins TRBV28 to TRBJ1-1; TRBD1 is a possible D gene (6 bases). The V gene's germline CDR1 is MDHEN and CDR2 SYDVKM. The CDR3 spans 17 residues. Trimming cost V 5 bases and J 5 bases, with 24 bases left between them. CDR3 in amino acids: CASSLAVIRGAATEAFF. CDR3 in DNA: TGTGCCAGCAGTCTCGCCGTTATACGGGGGGCAGCAACTGAAGCTTTCTTT.

This clonotype was detected ten times or more. V gene TRBV7-9 combines with J gene TRBJ1-1; the D is unclear. Per germline, CDR1 SEHNR and CDR2 FQNEAQ (reference sequence). V was pared by 3 bases and J by 4 bases, with 12 bases between. CDR3 length: 14 amino acids. The CDR3 DNA reads as TGTGCCAGCAGCTTCACTTCCGGGAGCACTGAAGCTTTCTTT. Its protein is CASSFTSGSTEAFF.

The chain carries TRBV27 and TRBJ1-6, with D unresolved. The CDR3 consists of 12 residues. Trimming stripped 4 bases from V and 10 bases from J, with 8 bases between. Germline CDR1 is MNHEY and CDR2 is SMNVEV (reference sequence). The CDR3 sequence is CASSYKGSPLHF. CDR3 nucleotides: TGTGCCAGCAGTTATAAGGGCTCACCCCTCCACTTT.

In its sample, this clonotype was seen many times. The chain uses TRBV12-3 or TRBV12-4 and TRBJ1-5; D gene unclear. The length of the CDR3 is 16 residues. The V and J ends lost 0 bases and 5 bases respectively, with 14 bases between them. Here the CDR3 DNA reads TGTGCCAGCAGTTTAGCGACCCCGGGAGCGGATCAGCCCCAGCATTTT. This gives the protein CASSLATPGADQPQHF.

This clonotype showed up many times. The chain couples TRBV28 to TRBJ2-1; the match to TRBD2 covers 13 bases. The CDR3 is 17 residues long. The germline V gene has CDR1 MDHEN and CDR2 SYDVKM. J lost 8 bases, V lost 6 bases, and 13 bases had no gene match. In nucleotides, the CDR3 is TGTGCCAGCAGCGTTCCCAAACTAGCGGGAGGGGGTGATGAGCAGTTCTTC. This gives the protein CASSVPKLAGGGDEQFF. Looking up the rest from reference TRBV28 and TRBJ2-1 gives the full variable domain: DVKVTQSSRYLVKRTGEKVFLECVQDMDHENMFWYRQDPGLGLRLIYFSYDVKMKEKGDIPEGYSVSREKKERFSLILESASTNQTSMYLCASSVPKLAGGGDEQFFGPGTRLTVL.

This clonotype occurred many times. The V gene is TRBV7-8, the J gene TRBJ1-2; TRBD1 matches at 7 bases. The germline CDR1 and CDR2 sequences are SGHVS and FQNEAQ. V gave up 1 base and J gave up 8 bases; unmatched junction bases: 10. The CDR3 extends over 15 amino acids. The CDR3 here is CASSLEPGTADGYTF. The CDR3 DNA reads as TGTGCCAGCAGCTTAGAGCCCGGGACAGCGGACGGCTACACCTTC.

The table lists this clonotype with many counts. The chain is built from TRBV4-1 and TRBJ2-6; no reliable D call. Per germline, CDR1 MGHRA and CDR2 YSYEKL. V gave up 5 bases and J gave up 0 bases, with 5 bases separating them. The CDR3 covers 14 residues. Written as DNA, the CDR3 is TGCGCCAGCAGCTATTCCTCTGGGGCCAACGTCCTGACTTTC. It codes for CASSYSSGANVLTF.

This clonotype showed up just a few times. This chain joins TRBV5-1 and TRBJ2-6, with D maybe TRBD1 (5 bases). The CDR3 is 16 amino acids. CDR1 and CDR2 (germline): SGHRS, YFSETQ. V was cut by 0 bases and J by 4 bases, with 11 bases left in between. In DNA form, the CDR3 reads TGCGCCAGCAGCTTGGGTACAGGCGCCGGGGCCAACGTCCTGACTTTC. Its protein is CASSLGTGAGANVLTF.

V usage is TRBV30 and J usage is TRBJ1-2; D is possibly TRBD1 (6 bases). In germline, CDR1 is GTSNPN, CDR2 SVGIG (reference sequence). V shed 5 bases and J shed 0 bases, with 16 bases lying between them. The CDR3 extends over 15 amino acids. The CDR3 DNA is TGTGCCTGGGCCGACGACAGGACCACTAACTATGGCTACACCTTC. This translates into CAWADDRTTNYGYTF.

V gene TRBV5-1 combines with J gene TRBJ2-1, with 9 bases aligning to TRBD2. This CDR3 spans 16 amino acids. Germline V gene sequence: CDR1 SGHRS, CDR2 YFSETQ. V lost 4 bases, J lost 4 bases, and 9 bases stayed unmatched. CDR3 region: CASSPGASGKYNEQFF. In DNA form, the CDR3 reads TGCGCCAGCAGCCCGGGCGCTAGCGGGAAGTACAATGAGCAGTTCTTC.

J is TRBJ2-3 and V is TRBV12-3 or TRBV12-4, with D maybe TRBD2 (5 bases). Trimming shortened V by 1 base and J by 10 bases, and 21 bases separated the two germline ends. This CDR3 is built from 16 residues. The CDR3 reads CASSLGVGSGDLSQYF. In DNA form, the CDR3 reads TGTGCCAGCAGTTTAGGGGTAGGAAGCGGCGACTTGTCGCAGTATTTT.